What follows is one T cell receptor beta chain and its context. Its antigen remains unidentified. Within one base of it there is no much larger clone, and no base qualities were kept. The sample originates from a study of CD8+CD57+ T cells in acquired aplastic anemia (dated by TCRdb to the late 2010s). Looking at the study overall: Extracted DNA from sorted CD4+ and CD8+ cells averaged around 3.4 ug, ranging from about 0.2 to 30 ug. Healthy donor samples averaged roughly 9.9 million reads for CD4+ and fewer than 12 million for CD8+ cells. Results and caveats for the whole study, not just this receptor: Roughly 29 CD8+ CDR3 sequences were found to be shared between patients and controls, but these sequences appeared to be highly expressed in patients and within the immunodominant clones of the patients. Patients and healthy controls showed no significant difference in CD8+ Simpson's diversity (P=0.060).

Genomic DNA served as template for TCR beta VDJ combination and CDR3 sequence profiling. TCR repertoire sequencing was run on an Illumina HiSeq 2000. Per the source publication's procedure: Repertoire assessment relied on Simpson's diversity index, CDR3 size and DJ length profiles, and TRBV/TRBJ rearrangement plots. The most abundant DNA sequence in the deep sequencing data was taken as the immunodominant clone. CDR3 amino acid sequences were screened for sharing across subjects and were compared with published repertoires and the VDJdb database. TCRdb's own reprocessing of the public reads used fastp at Q25 and MiXCR and kept productive beta chains. CDR3 protein sequences are deduplicated, and each keeps its most common genes and DNA. These V and J calls derive from TCRdb rather than the authors' analysis. The table for this sample lists about 190,000 distinct CDR3 sequences; roughly 56% of them were counted only once. 15% to 20% of the sample rests with the top ten.

TCR repertoires of sorted CD4+ and CD8+ blood T cells from severe aplastic anemia patients and healthy subjects were deep-sequenced in the study. Ficoll-Paque density gradient centrifugation was used to isolate peripheral blood mononuclear cells. Before DNA extraction, CD4+ and CD8+ T cells were sorted by FACS or by magnetic beads. The cysteine opens and the phenylalanine closes a CDR3 of 18 amino acids. Left in the record is the CDR3 DNA by itself, 54 bases read in frame from the first base. The germline V gene specifies WSHSY as CDR1 and SAAADI as CDR2. Relative to germline, V is missing 2 bases and J is missing 1 base, with 10 bases of the junction outside any gene match.

Sequenced input: sorted CD4+, CD8+, or CD8+CD57+ T cells (not recorded which) from PBMCs. The TCR was taken from a human donor in good health, serving as a control. Rearrangement joined TRBV10-2 to TRBJ2-7; the junction holds 11 bases that match TRBD2. The nucleotide sequence is given as TGCGCCAGCAGTGAGCGACTAGCGGGGCCACGGGTGTCCTACGAGCAGTACTTC. The translation is CASSERLAGPRVSYEQYF.